Following are 24 T cell receptor beta chains from one sample sequenced in a study of control samples from healthy donors and cancer patients. The repertoire was sequenced with immunoSEQ multiplex PCR; TCRdb's copy has only in-frame clones and lacks some. The sample consists of 140,000 or so clones, about 90% of them appearing once. Sequenced sample: blood. The receptors shown here come from a young man in good health.

The chain combines TRBV27 with TRBJ1-4; D unresolved. With 0 bases removed from V and 0 bases from J, the gap between germline ends came to 5 bases. Germline V gene lookup returns CDR1 MNHEY and CDR2 SMNVEV (reference sequence). This CDR3 spans 15 amino acids. This CDR3 is CASSLSQPTNEKLFF. The DNA for the CDR3 is TGTGCCAGCAGTTTATCGCAGCCAACTAATGAAAAACTGTTTTTT.

This clone counts as medium-sized (0.01 to 0.1%). The sample has other DNA sequences that encode this CDR3 too. This chain uses TRBV19 with TRBJ1-1; D is uncertain. The CDR3 spans 13 residues. Germline-derived CDR1 and CDR2 are LNHDA and SQIVND (reference sequence). Between the trimmed V and J ends, which lost 0 bases and 3 bases, there was a span of 5 bases. The CDR3 DNA is TGTGCCAGTAGTATAGACGGCTACACTGAAGCTTTCTTT. Translation: CASSIDGYTEAFF. Full variable domain (outside the CDR3, taken from reference TRBV19 and TRBJ1-1): DGGITQSPKYLFRKEGQNVTLSCEQNLNHDAMYWYRQDPGQGLRLIYYSQIVNDFQKGDIAEGYSVSREKKESFPLTVTSAQKNPTAFYLCASSIDGYTEAFFGQGTRLTVV.

This clone has just one count. The chain uses TRBV5-1 and TRBJ1-2; D is undetermined. V lost 4 bases, J lost 3 bases, and 13 bases lay in between. The CDR3 consists of 14 residues. From germline, CDR1 is SGHRS and CDR2 YFSETQ. The DNA for the CDR3 is TGCGCCAGCAGCAATGGGGTGGGTGACTATGGCTACACCTTC. This codes for CASSNGVGDYGYTF. Variable domain in full (rest from reference TRBV5-1 and TRBJ1-2): KAGVTQTPRYLIKTRGQQVTLSCSPISGHRSVSWYQQTPGQGLQFLFEYFSETQRNKGNFPGRFSGRQFSNSRSEMNVSTLELGDSALYLCASSNGVGDYGYTFGSGTRLTVV.

The V gene is TRBV27, the J gene TRBJ2-1; D is undetermined. The CDR3 totals 12 residues. The germline V gene has CDR1 MNHEY and CDR2 SMNVEV (reference sequence). The V end lost 2 bases, the J end lost 2 bases, and 1 base lay between the germline ends. CDR3 in amino acids: CASSLTYNEQFF. CDR3 bases: TGTGCCAGCAGTTTAACCTACAATGAGCAGTTCTTC.

The rearrangement uses TRBV6-4 and TRBJ2-2; 7 bases align to TRBD2. The CDR3 sequence is 15 residues long. Germline CDR1 and CDR2: MRHNA and SNTAGT. The V segment lost 4 bases and the J segment 3 bases; nucleotides outside the gene matches: 5. The DNA of the CDR3 is TGTGCCAGCAGTGGGGATAGCGGGTACACCGGGGAGCTGTTTTTT. Its protein product is CASSGDSGYTGELFF.

This clone came up once. V and J are TRBV28 and TRBJ2-7; 7 positions match TRBD1. The CDR3 has 15 residues. J lost 5 bases, V lost 7 bases, and 14 bases had no gene match. The germline CDR1 and CDR2 sequences are MDHEN and SYDVKM. DNA of the CDR3: TGTGCCAGCACCGTTCCGGGACAGAGAACCCACGAGCAGTACTTC. Encoded protein: CASTVPGQRTHEQYF.

This clone was picked up one time. V gene TRBV3-1 (or the pseudogene TRBV3-2) combines with J gene TRBJ2-1; D unresolved. From germline, CDR1 is LGHDT and CDR2 YNNKEL (reference sequence). This CDR3 spans 14 amino acids. With 6 bases removed from V and 9 bases from J, the gap between germline ends came to 18 bases. CDR3 amino acids: CASRKWSRGGEQFF. In nucleotides, the CDR3 is TGTGCCAGCAGGAAATGGTCGAGAGGTGGTGAGCAGTTCTTC.

This sequence joins TRBV13 and TRBJ2-3; no reliable D call. V was cut by 5 bases and J by 5 bases, with 5 bases left in between. The CDR3 is made up of 11 amino acids. Germline CDR1 PRHDT, CDR2 FYEKMQ (reference sequence). The chain's CDR3 is CASSDGDTQYF. The CDR3 DNA reads TGTGCCAGCAGCGACGGAGATACGCAGTATTTT.

The rearrangement links TRBV10-2 to TRBJ1-1; D call uncertain. Germline loops: CDR1 WSHSY, CDR2 SAAADI. This CDR3 region has 14 residues. With 2 bases removed from V and 6 bases from J, the gap between germline ends came to 13 bases. The CDR3 DNA reads as TGCGCCAGCAGTGAGGGCCGCGATCGCGCTGAAGCTTTCTTT. Its protein product is CASSEGRDRAEAFF.

The chain combines TRBV19 with TRBJ1-5, with D uncertain. With 3 bases removed from V and 4 bases from J, the gap between germline ends came to 7 bases. This CDR3 is 13 amino acids long. Germline values: CDR1 LNHDA, CDR2 SQIVND (reference sequence). The CDR3 sequence is CASSMASNQPQHF. The CDR3 nucleotides are TGTGCCAGTAGTATGGCCAGTAATCAGCCCCAGCATTTT.

The genes are TRBV7-9 and TRBJ2-2, with D unresolved. The V end was cut by 1 base, the J end by 1 base, with 7 bases between. In germline, CDR1 is SEHNR, CDR2 FQNEAQ (reference sequence). The CDR3 extends over 15 amino acids. The CDR3 coding sequence is TGTGCCAGCAGCTTAGTTACAGTGAACACCGGGGAGCTGTTTTTT. This gives the protein CASSLVTVNTGELFF.

The chain joins TRBV6-6 to TRBJ2-1; 14 bases agree with TRBD2. This CDR3 region has 18 residues. CDR1 MNHNY and CDR2 SVGAGI come from the germline V gene (reference sequence). V shed 5 bases, J shed 0 bases, and the junction held 6 bases outside the gene matches. This CDR3 is CASSPGTSGGHSYNEQFF. DNA of the CDR3: TGTGCCAGCAGTCCCGGGACTAGCGGGGGCCACTCCTACAATGAGCAGTTCTTC.

This chain joins TRBV11-1 and TRBJ1-1; a possible D gene is TRBD1 (6 bases). The V gene lost 4 bases and the J gene lost 0 bases, with 12 bases spanning the gap. This CDR3 has 15 residues. Germline CDR1 reads SGHAT; CDR2 reads FQDESV (reference sequence). The CDR3: CASSSGQTMNTEAFF. The CDR3 nucleotides read TGTGCCAGCAGCTCCGGACAGACTATGAACACTGAAGCTTTCTTT.

This clone has only one observation. The same CDR3 can be traced to other DNA sequences in this sample. V and J are TRBV12-3 or TRBV12-4 and TRBJ2-7, with D tentatively TRBD1 or TRBD2 (5 bases each). CDR3 length: 13 residues. The V and J ends lost 3 bases and 1 base respectively, with 7 bases between them. The CDR3 bases are TGTGCCAGCAGTTTTGGGGGTTCCTACGAGCAGTACTTC. It translates to CASSFGGSYEQYF.

With regard to this clone: Germline and junction disagree at one end, which may indicate a read error. The CDR3 DNA reads as TGCGGTGCCGAGGGGGTCCGGGGAGCTTTCTTT. Its protein is CGAEGVRGAFF. The V call is TRBV20-1, the J call TRBJ1-1; possibly TRBD1 for D (6 bases). The CDR3 loop spans 11 amino acids. Germline V CDR1 and CDR2: DFQATT, SNEGSKA (reference sequence).

The chain combines TRBV5-8 with TRBJ1-2; TRBD1 is a possible D gene (5 bases). The CDR3 loop spans 14 amino acids. V was clipped by 3 bases and J by 0 bases, with 9 bases between them. The V gene's germline CDR1 is SGHTS and CDR2 YDEGEE. The CDR3 DNA follows: TGTGCCAGCAGCTGGGGGGATACTAACTATGGCTACACCTTC. It specifies CASSWGDTNYGYTF.

This clone was recorded only once. V gene TRBV5-1 combines with J gene TRBJ1-2, with a weak D call TRBD1 (5 bases). The CDR3 has 11 amino acids. The germline V gene encodes CDR1 SGHRS and CDR2 YFSETQ. Trimming pared 4 bases from V and 10 bases from J, leaving 11 bases between. For the CDR3, the DNA is TGCGCCAGCAGCCCCGGGACCTTCTACACCTTC. It is translated as CASSPGTFYTF.

This clone is a singleton in its sample. J is TRBJ1-1 and V is TRBV5-1, with 11 nucleotides matching TRBD1. The CDR3 sequence is 17 residues long. Per germline, CDR1 SGHRS and CDR2 YFSETQ. J gave up 1 base and V 4 bases, and 9 bases lay outside the gene matches. The chain's CDR3 is CASSPGQGAPPNTEAFF. CDR3 DNA: TGCGCCAGCAGCCCCGGACAGGGGGCTCCCCCGAACACTGAAGCTTTCTTT.

CDR3 nucleotides: TGTGCCATCGACGGGACAGACAAAAACATTCAGTACTTC. Translation gives CAIDGTDKNIQYF. The chain is built from TRBV6-5 and TRBJ2-4; TRBD1 matches 7 bases. The CDR3 is 13 amino acids. J lost 3 bases, V lost 10 bases, and 6 bases had no gene match. The germline gives CDR1 MNHEY, CDR2 SVGAGI.

The gene calls are TRBV12-5 and TRBJ2-1, with TRBD2 as a possible D gene (6 bases). The CDR3 totals 16 residues. V gave up 0 bases and J gave up 0 bases, with 9 bases separating them. Germline V gene data show CDR1 as LGHNT and CDR2 as FRNRAP. The CDR3 loop reads CASGLVREPSYNEQFF. The CDR3 DNA is TGTGCTAGTGGTTTGGTACGGGAGCCCTCCTACAATGAGCAGTTCTTC.

J is TRBJ2-7 and V is TRBV27; 16 positions agree with TRBD2. The CDR3 sequence is 15 residues long. V shed 5 bases and J 5 bases; nucleotides not matched to a gene: 3. Germline V gene data show CDR1 as MNHEY and CDR2 as SMNVEV (reference sequence). The CDR3 spells CASSLGLAGGDEQYF. The CDR3 DNA is TGTGCCAGCAGTCTGGGACTAGCGGGGGGGGACGAGCAGTACTTC.

The chain carries TRBV7-9 and TRBJ2-4, with D perhaps TRBD1 or TRBD2 (7 bases each). V gave up 5 bases and J gave up 3 bases, with 14 bases separating them. The CDR3 totals 15 residues. Germline V CDR1 and CDR2: SEHNR, FQNEAQ (reference sequence). CDR3 DNA sequence: TGTGCCAGCAGCCCCAGGGGGGGCGGCAAAAACATTCAGTACTTC. It encodes CASSPRGGGKNIQYF.

The V gene is TRBV7-2, the J gene TRBJ2-2; no firm D call. Between the trimmed V and J ends, which lost 1 base and 8 bases, there was a span of 11 bases. The germline gives CDR1 SGHTA, CDR2 FQGNSA. The CDR3 consists of 14 residues. The DNA for the CDR3 is TGTGCCAGCAGCTTAGAACCTCAGAGTGGGGAGCTGTTTTTT. Amino acids: CASSLEPQSGELFF.

The rearrangement joins TRBV3-1 (or the pseudogene TRBV3-2) to TRBJ2-1, with 11 bases aligning to TRBD2. The V gene end was trimmed by 1 base and the J gene end by 4 bases; junction bases not matched to a gene: 3. The germline V gene encodes CDR1 LGHDT and CDR2 YNNKEL (reference sequence). The CDR3 is made up of 16 amino acids. As DNA, the CDR3 is TGTGCCAGCAGCCAAGTGCGGACTAGCGGGTACAATGAGCAGTTCTTC. Its translation is CASSQVRTSGYNEQFF.